This entry lists 27 T cell receptor beta chains sequenced from one sample in a study of cytomegalovirus exposure and HLA in healthy donors. Primers: 60 Vbeta forward and 13 Jbeta reverse. Repertoires were generated with immunoSEQ multiplex PCR, while TCRdb's copy carries only in-frame clones and drops some. The data show 100,000 to 150,000 clones, with 65% to 80% seen just once and less than 15% held by the top ten. The sample consisted of PBMCs. The receptors originated from an older woman in good health and CMV-seropositive.

The chain employs TRBV9 and TRBJ2-7; the D gene is possibly TRBD1 (5 bases). Germline V lookup: CDR1 SGDLS, CDR2 YYNGEE. This CDR3 spans 14 amino acids. V was pared by 4 bases and J by 2 bases, with 13 bases between. The CDR3 loop is CASSPYRQPYEQYF. The CDR3, as DNA: TGTGCCAGCAGCCCTTACAGGCAACCCTACGAGCAGTACTTC.

This sequence joins TRBV4-1 and TRBJ1-2; a possible D gene is TRBD1 (6 bases). V lost 3 bases to trimming and J lost 4 bases, with 15 bases between them. The CDR3 runs 15 residues. Germline CDR1 reads MGHRA; CDR2 reads YSYEKL. This CDR3 is CASSQSQGILYGYTF. The CDR3 coding sequence is TGCGCCAGCAGCCAGTCTCAGGGGATCCTCTATGGCTACACCTTC.

The CDR3 nucleotides are TGTGCCAGCAGCTTGGATGCGACTAGCGGGTCCCCAAACTACAATGAGCAGTTCTTC. Translating it yields CASSLDATSGSPNYNEQFF. V is TRBV5-4 and J is TRBJ2-1; 10 bases line up with TRBD2. Germline values: CDR1 SGHNT, CDR2 YYREEE (reference sequence). V gave up 0 bases and J gave up 3 bases; unmatched junction bases: 12. This CDR3 region has 19 residues.

The V call is TRBV14, the J call TRBJ2-7, with TRBD1 identical over 7 bases. The CDR3 totals 13 residues. The junction had 6 bases not matched to a gene; V was cut back by 1 base and J by 9 bases. Germline V CDR1 and CDR2: SGHDN, FVKESK. CDR3 sequence reads: CASSQVPRQGQYF. As DNA, the CDR3 is TGTGCCAGCAGCCAAGTCCCGAGACAGGGGCAGTACTTC.

V gene TRBV6-4 combines with J gene TRBJ1-2; unclear D gene. This CDR3 has 14 amino acids. Deletions cut 4 bases from V and 8 bases from J, with 17 bases between. Germline V lookup: CDR1 MRHNA, CDR2 SNTAGT. The CDR3 is CASSVRDGPEGYTF. In nucleotides, the CDR3 is TGTGCCAGCAGTGTCCGAGACGGCCCGGAGGGCTACACCTTC.

CDR3 region: CASSQVAQTSRTQYF. As DNA, the CDR3 is TGCGCCAGCAGCCAAGTCGCCCAGACTAGCCGTACGCAGTATTTT. V gene TRBV4-3 combines with J gene TRBJ2-3, with TRBD2 matching over 7 bases. The V gene's germline CDR1 is LGHNA and CDR2 YSLEER. Trimming removed 1 base from V and 8 bases from J; junction bases left unmatched: 9. The CDR3 spans 15 residues.

The chain joins TRBV5-5 to TRBJ2-3; D may be TRBD1 (5 bases). V lost 1 base and J lost 5, with 8 bases in between. Germline CDR1 and CDR2: SGHKS and YYEKEE (reference sequence). The CDR3 extends over 13 amino acids. The CDR3 sequence: CASSLIRVDTQYF. The CDR3 DNA follows: TGTGCCAGCAGCTTGATCAGGGTAGATACGCAGTATTTT. Variable domain in full (rest from reference TRBV5-5 and TRBJ2-3): DAGVTQSPTHLIKTRGQQVTLRCSPISGHKSVSWYQQVLGQGPQFIFQYYEKEERGRGNFPDRFSARQFPNYSSELNVNALLLGDSALYLCASSLIRVDTQYFGPGTRLTVL.

The V call is TRBV19, the J call TRBJ2-7; unclear D gene. CDR1 and CDR2 from the germline V gene are LNHDA and SQIVND (reference sequence). This CDR3 spans 15 amino acids. The V end lost 2 bases, the J end lost 0 bases, and 11 bases lay between the germline ends. CDR3 protein: CASSITVTTSYEQYF. The CDR3 DNA follows: TGTGCCAGTAGTATAACTGTGACAACCTCCTACGAGCAGTACTTC.

On this clone itself: The same CDR3 is also encoded by other DNA sequences in this sample. The chain links TRBV6-5 to TRBJ2-1; 7 bases line up with TRBD2. V lost 6 bases and J lost 7; bases outside the gene matches: 6. This CDR3 is 13 amino acids long. Germline CDR1 MNHEY, CDR2 SVGAGI. CDR3: CASSVPGGNEQFF. DNA for the CDR3: TGTGCCAGCAGCGTTCCGGGGGGAAATGAGCAGTTCTTC.

Here the CDR3 DNA reads TGTGCCAGCAGCAGCGGCGGGGGCTCCACCTACGAGCAGTACTTC. The encoded protein is CASSSGGGSTYEQYF. V usage is TRBV11-3 and J usage is TRBJ2-7; tentative D call: TRBD2 (7 bases). The CDR3 runs to 15 residues. The V and J ends lost 5 bases and 2 bases respectively, with 16 bases between them. Per germline, CDR1 SGHNT and CDR2 YENEEA.

This rearrangement joins TRBV7-2 to TRBJ2-6, with 8 nucleotides matching TRBD1. J gave up 2 bases and V 4 bases, and 7 bases lay outside the gene matches. Germline CDR1 SGHTA, CDR2 FQGNSA. CDR3 length: 17 amino acids. Here the CDR3 reads CASSSRGRNAGANVLTF. The CDR3 bases are TGTGCCAGCAGCTCCAGGGGGCGAAACGCTGGGGCCAACGTCCTGACTTTC.

The rearrangement links TRBV19 to TRBJ1-1; 9 nucleotides align to TRBD1. Germline assignment: CDR1 LNHDA and CDR2 SQIVND (reference sequence). This CDR3 comprises 14 residues. J gave up 1 base and V 4 bases, and 1 base lay outside the gene matches. In nucleotides, the CDR3 is TGTGCCAGTAGTAAGGGACAGGGGAACACTGAAGCTTTCTTT. Its protein product is CASSKGQGNTEAFF. The variable domain in full, completed from reference TRBV19 and TRBJ1-1, reads DGGITQSPKYLFRKEGQNVTLSCEQNLNHDAMYWYRQDPGQGLRLIYYSQIVNDFQKGDIAEGYSVSREKKESFPLTVTSAQKNPTAFYLCASSKGQGNTEAFFGQGTRLTVV.

The V gene is TRBV18, the J gene TRBJ2-7; TRBD2 is a possible D gene (5 bases). Between the trimmed V and J ends, which lost 3 bases and 3 bases, there was a span of 6 bases. CDR1 is KGHSH and CDR2 is LQKENI in the germline V gene. This CDR3 region has 12 residues. The chain's CDR3 is CASSPEGYEQYF. The CDR3 DNA sequence: TGTGCCAGCTCACCTGAGGGCTACGAGCAGTACTTC.

The rearrangement joins TRBV6-1 to TRBJ2-5; 8 bases are a match to TRBD2. The J segment lost 0 bases and the V segment lost 8 bases, leaving 8 bases of the junction unmatched. The CDR3 spans 15 residues. Germline CDR1 is MNHNS and CDR2 is SASEGT. CDR3 DNA sequence: TGTGCCAGCGGAAGGACTAGCATCTACCAAGAGACCCAGTACTTC. Amino acids: CASGRTSIYQETQYF.

Regarding this clone: Germline is not matched at one junction end, which may reflect a read error. The chain is built from TRBV7-2 and TRBJ1-5; maybe TRBD1 (6 bases). Germline V gene lookup returns CDR1 SGHTA and CDR2 FQGNSA. This CDR3 has 14 residues. The CDR3 sequence: CASSPRGGGQLQHF. CDR3 bases: TGTGCCAGCAGCCCGAGGGGAGGGGGTCAGCTCCAGCATTTT.

This sequence joins TRBV27 and TRBJ1-1, with 8 bases that match TRBD1. CDR3 size: 14 residues. Germline V gene lookup returns CDR1 MNHEY and CDR2 SMNVEV (reference sequence). V shed 6 bases and J 4 bases; nucleotides not matched to a gene: 7. The CDR3 is CASRLQGASTEAFF. CDR3 nucleotide sequence: TGTGCCAGCAGACTGCAGGGGGCTAGCACTGAAGCTTTCTTT.

For this clone: No DNA is shown, since the ends of the CDR3 on it are uncertain; the CDR3 is the one TCRdb lists. The chain carries TRBV21-1 and TRBJ2-1; the D call in the table, TRBD1, was not verified against the DNA. TRBV21-1 corresponds to a pseudogene. The CDR3 region is 13 residues in length, termini included. This CDR3 is CASSKVGTGAQFF.

The chain employs TRBV7-2 and TRBJ2-3, with D tentatively TRBD2 (6 bases). The V end lost 5 bases, the J end lost 0 bases, and 12 bases lay between the germline ends. Germline V gives CDR1 SGHTA, CDR2 FQGNSA. CDR3 length: 15 amino acids. The CDR3 here is CASSPTGLSTDTQYF. DNA of the CDR3: TGTGCCAGCAGCCCCACGGGACTTAGCACAGATACGCAGTATTTT.

A single count supports this clone. One junction end disagrees with the germline gene, perhaps due to a read error. This chain links TRBV5-4 with TRBJ2-1; D possibly corresponds to TRBD1 (6 bases). The CDR3 runs 15 residues. Germline CDR1 and CDR2: SGHNT and YYREEE (reference sequence). The CDR3 DNA reads as TGTGCCAGCAGCGAGGGACAAGGCAGAAACAATGGGCAGTTCTTC. Protein product: CASSEGQGRNNGQFF.

V usage is TRBV2 and J usage is TRBJ1-2, with 10 positions matching TRBD1. The CDR3 extends over 14 amino acids. The V gene's germline CDR1 is SNHLY and CDR2 FYNNEI. V trimming: 8 bases; J trimming: 3 bases; junction bases outside the gene matches: 6. CDR3 protein: CASEGQGEDYGYTF. The CDR3 nucleotides are TGTGCCAGCGAAGGACAGGGGGAAGACTATGGCTACACCTTC.

The rearrangement joins TRBV19 to TRBJ2-3, with 7 bases matching TRBD1. The CDR3 has 12 amino acids. V was pared by 4 bases and J by 10 bases, with 5 bases of the junction left unmatched. CDR1 and CDR2 from the germline V gene are LNHDA and SQIVND (reference sequence). CDR3 sequence (DNA): TGTGCCAGTAGTAATACAGGGGAAGCGCAGTATTTT. Protein: CASSNTGEAQYF.

This rearrangement joins TRBV30 to TRBJ1-4; D remains unclear. CDR1 and CDR2 from the germline V gene are GTSNPN and SVGIG (reference sequence). The CDR3 consists of 13 residues. Trimming removed 0 bases from V and 7 bases from J, with 9 bases in between. The CDR3 DNA sequence: TGTGCCTGGAGTGTGCAGCTAGGTGAAAAACTGTTTTTT. It codes for CAWSVQLGEKLFF.

The chain recombines TRBV10-3 with TRBJ2-3, with TRBD1 matching 9 bases. This CDR3 is 14 amino acids long. Germline assignment: CDR1 ENHRY and CDR2 SYGVKD. V trimming: 5 bases; J trimming: 4 bases; junction bases outside the gene matches: 4. CDR3 bases: TGTGCCATCAGTAGCGGACAGGGGCCAGATACGCAGTATTTT. Encoded protein: CAISSGQGPDTQYF.

The chain carries TRBV19 and TRBJ1-5; 8 nucleotides align to TRBD1. Germline lookup yields CDR1 LNHDA and CDR2 SQIVND (reference sequence). Trimming took 5 bases from V and 4 from J; bases not matched to a gene: 4. CDR3 length: 14 amino acids. CDR3 region: CASSATGGNQPQHF. The CDR3 bases are TGTGCCAGTAGTGCCACAGGGGGGAATCAGCCCCAGCATTTT.

The V call is TRBV5-6, the J call TRBJ2-5, with 9 bases lining up with TRBD1. The DNA matches TRBJ2-7 better at its end, which makes the J call doubtful. Germline CDR1 and CDR2: SGHDT and YYEEEE. CDR3 length: 14 amino acids. The CDR3 reads CASSLGQGVGEQYF. The CDR3 DNA is TGTGCCAGCAGCTTGGGACAGGGGGTGGGCGAGCAGTACTTC.

V is TRBV4-1 and J is TRBJ1-1, with TRBD1 identical over 7 bases. Germline values: CDR1 MGHRA, CDR2 YSYEKL. The V segment lost 1 base and the J segment 5 bases; nucleotides outside the gene matches: 4. This CDR3 region has 14 residues. The CDR3 region is CASSQGDSRTEAFF. In DNA, the CDR3 is TGCGCCAGCAGCCAAGGGGACAGTCGAACTGAAGCTTTCTTT.

About this clone: This CDR3 is also generated by other DNA sequences in the sample. The chain employs TRBV11-3 and TRBJ2-3, with 11 positions matching TRBD2. The germline V gene has CDR1 SGHNT and CDR2 YENEEA. The CDR3 totals 16 residues. J was trimmed by 0 bases and V by 4 bases; bases with no gene match: 3. CDR3: CASSSGTSGSTDTQYF. Here the CDR3 DNA reads TGTGCCAGCAGCTCGGGGACTAGCGGTAGCACAGATACGCAGTATTTT. Complete variable domain (other parts from reference TRBV11-3 and TRBJ2-3): EAGVVQSPRYKIIEKKQPVAFWCNPISGHNTLYWYLQNLGQGPELLIRYENEEAVDDSQLPKDRFSAERLKGVDSTLKIQPAELGDSAVYLCASSSGTSGSTDTQYFGPGTRLTVL.